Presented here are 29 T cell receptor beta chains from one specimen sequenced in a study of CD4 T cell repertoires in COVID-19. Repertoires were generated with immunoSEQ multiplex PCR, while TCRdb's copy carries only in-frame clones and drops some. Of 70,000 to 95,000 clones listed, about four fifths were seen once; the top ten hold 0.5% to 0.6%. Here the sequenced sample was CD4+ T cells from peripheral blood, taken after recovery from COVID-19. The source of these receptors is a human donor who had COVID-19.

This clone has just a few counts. This chain's CDR3 is CASSQGGRAQYF. Written as DNA, the CDR3 is TGTGCCAGCAGCCAAGGGGGGAGGGCCCAGTACTTC. V and J are TRBV3-1 (or the pseudogene TRBV3-2) and TRBJ2-5; 7 nucleotides match TRBD2. J gave up 9 bases and V 1 base, and 2 bases lay outside the gene matches. The germline gives CDR1 LGHDT, CDR2 YNNKEL (reference sequence). This CDR3 has 12 residues.

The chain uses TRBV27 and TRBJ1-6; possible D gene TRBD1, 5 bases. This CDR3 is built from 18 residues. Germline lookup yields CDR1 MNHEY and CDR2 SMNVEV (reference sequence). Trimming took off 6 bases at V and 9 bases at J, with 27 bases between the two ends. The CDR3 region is CASSLILPRDGIRSPLHF. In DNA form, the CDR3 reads TGTGCCAGCAGCCTAATCTTGCCCCGGGACGGTATACGTTCACCCCTCCACTTT.

CDR3 nucleotide sequence: TGTGCCAGCAGCTTGAGGATCTCTGGAAACACCATATATTTT. Protein: CASSLRISGNTIYF. This chain joins TRBV5-8 and TRBJ1-3; D is undetermined. Germline values: CDR1 SGHTS, CDR2 YDEGEE. Trimming shortened V by 1 base and J by 0 bases, and 5 bases separated the two germline ends. This CDR3 is built from 14 residues.

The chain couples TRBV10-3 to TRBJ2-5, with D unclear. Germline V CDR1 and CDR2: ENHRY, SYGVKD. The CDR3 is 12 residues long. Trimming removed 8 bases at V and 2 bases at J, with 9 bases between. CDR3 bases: TGTGCCATCCAAGGTGATCAAGAGACCCAGTACTTC. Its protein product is CAIQGDQETQYF.

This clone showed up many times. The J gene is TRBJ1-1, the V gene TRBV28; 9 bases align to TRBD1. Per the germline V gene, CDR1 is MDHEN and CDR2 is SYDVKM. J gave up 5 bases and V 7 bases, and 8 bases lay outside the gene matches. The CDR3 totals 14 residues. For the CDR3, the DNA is TGTGCCAGCACCATTCACAGGGGGCGTACTGAAGCTTTCTTT. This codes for CASTIHRGRTEAFF.

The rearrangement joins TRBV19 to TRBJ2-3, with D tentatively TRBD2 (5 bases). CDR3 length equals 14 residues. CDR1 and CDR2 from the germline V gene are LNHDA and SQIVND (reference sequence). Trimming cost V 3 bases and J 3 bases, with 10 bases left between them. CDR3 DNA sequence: TGTGCCAGTAGTATGGACCGAGGGACAGATACGCAGTATTTT. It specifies CASSMDRGTDTQYF.

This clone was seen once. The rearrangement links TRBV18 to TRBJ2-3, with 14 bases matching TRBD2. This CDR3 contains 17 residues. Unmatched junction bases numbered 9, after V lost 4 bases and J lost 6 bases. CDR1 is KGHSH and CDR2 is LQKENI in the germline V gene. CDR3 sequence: CASSQTVTSGGADTQYF. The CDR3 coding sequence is TGTGCCAGCTCACAAACGGTGACTAGCGGGGGGGCCGATACGCAGTATTTT. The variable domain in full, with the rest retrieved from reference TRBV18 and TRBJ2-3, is NAGVMQNPRHLVRRRGQEARLRCSPMKGHSHVYWYRQLPEEGLKFMVYLQKENIIDESGMPKERFSAEFPKEGPSILRIQQVVRGDSAAYFCASSQTVTSGGADTQYFGPGTRLTVL.

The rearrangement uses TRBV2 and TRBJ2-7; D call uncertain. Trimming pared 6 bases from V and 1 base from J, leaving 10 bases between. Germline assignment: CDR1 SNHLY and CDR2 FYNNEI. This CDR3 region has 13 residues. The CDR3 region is CASRILESYEQYF. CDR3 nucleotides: TGTGCCAGCAGAATTTTGGAATCCTACGAGCAGTACTTC.

The CDR3 loop is CASSLGRGMDEQYF. In nucleotides, the CDR3 is TGCGCCAGCAGCTTGGGGCGGGGGATGGACGAGCAGTACTTC. The chain combines TRBV5-1 with TRBJ2-7, with 7 nucleotides matching TRBD2. This CDR3 has 14 amino acids. Germline CDR1 SGHRS, CDR2 YFSETQ. Unmatched junction bases numbered 5, after V lost 0 bases and J lost 5 bases.

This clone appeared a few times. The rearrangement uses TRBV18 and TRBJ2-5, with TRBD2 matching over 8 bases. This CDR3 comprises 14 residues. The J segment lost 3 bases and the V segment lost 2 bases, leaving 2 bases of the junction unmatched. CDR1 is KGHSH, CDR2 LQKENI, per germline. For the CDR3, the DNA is TGTGCCAGCTCACCAGCGGGACTAGAAGAGACCCAGTACTTC. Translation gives CASSPAGLEETQYF.

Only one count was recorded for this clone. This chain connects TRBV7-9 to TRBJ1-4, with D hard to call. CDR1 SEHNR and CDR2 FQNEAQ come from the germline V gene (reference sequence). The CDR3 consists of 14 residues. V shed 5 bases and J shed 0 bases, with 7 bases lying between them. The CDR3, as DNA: TGTGCCAGCAGCCAACAGTCAACTAATGAAAAACTGTTTTTT. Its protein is CASSQQSTNEKLFF.

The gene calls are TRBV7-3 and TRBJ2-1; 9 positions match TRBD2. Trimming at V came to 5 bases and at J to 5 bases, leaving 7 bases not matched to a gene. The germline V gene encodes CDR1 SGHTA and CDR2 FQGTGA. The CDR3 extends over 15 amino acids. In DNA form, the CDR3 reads TGTGCCAGCAGCAAGACTAGCGGCAAGAACAATGAGCAGTTCTTC. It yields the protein CASSKTSGKNNEQFF.

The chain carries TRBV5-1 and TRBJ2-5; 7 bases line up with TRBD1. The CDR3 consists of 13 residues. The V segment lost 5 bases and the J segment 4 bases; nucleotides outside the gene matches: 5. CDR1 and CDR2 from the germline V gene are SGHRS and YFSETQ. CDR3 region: CASRPTGSETQYF. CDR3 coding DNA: TGCGCCAGCAGACCGACAGGGTCAGAGACCCAGTACTTC.

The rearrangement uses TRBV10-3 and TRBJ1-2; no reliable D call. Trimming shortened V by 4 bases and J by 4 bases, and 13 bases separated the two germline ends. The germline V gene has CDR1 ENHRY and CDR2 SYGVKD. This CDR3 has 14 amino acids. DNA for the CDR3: TGTGCCATCAGTGGGACTGAGACGAGCTATGGCTACACCTTC. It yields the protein CAISGTETSYGYTF.

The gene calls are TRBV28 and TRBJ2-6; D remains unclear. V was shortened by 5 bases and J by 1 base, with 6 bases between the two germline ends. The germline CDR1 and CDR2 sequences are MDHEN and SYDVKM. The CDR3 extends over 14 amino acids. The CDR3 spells CASSPRSGANVLTF. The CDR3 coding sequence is TGTGCCAGCAGTCCCCGGTCTGGGGCCAACGTCCTGACTTTC. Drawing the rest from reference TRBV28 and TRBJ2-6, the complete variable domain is DVKVTQSSRYLVKRTGEKVFLECVQDMDHENMFWYRQDPGLGLRLIYFSYDVKMKEKGDIPEGYSVSREKKERFSLILESASTNQTSMYLCASSPRSGANVLTFGAGSRLTVL.

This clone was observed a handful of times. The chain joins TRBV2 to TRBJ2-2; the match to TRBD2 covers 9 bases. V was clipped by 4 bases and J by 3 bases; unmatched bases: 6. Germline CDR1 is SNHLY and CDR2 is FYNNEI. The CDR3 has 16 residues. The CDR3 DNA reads TGTGCCAGCAGTGGGGTAGCGGGGGTGGACACCGGGGAGCTGTTTTTT. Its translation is CASSGVAGVDTGELFF.

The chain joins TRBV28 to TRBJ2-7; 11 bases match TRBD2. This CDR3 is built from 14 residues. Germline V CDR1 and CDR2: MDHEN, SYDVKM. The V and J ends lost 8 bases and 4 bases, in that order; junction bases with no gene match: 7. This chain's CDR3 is CASLSGRVGYEQYF. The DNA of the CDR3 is TGTGCCAGCCTTAGCGGGAGGGTGGGGTACGAGCAGTACTTC.

The CDR3 DNA follows: TGTGCCAGCAGTGTGTCCCCGAGCACAGATACGCAGTATTTT. Amino acid sequence: CASSVSPSTDTQYF. The genes are TRBV2 and TRBJ2-3; D is ambiguous. CDR1 is SNHLY and CDR2 is FYNNEI in the germline V gene. The ends were cut back, 4 bases at V and 0 bases at J, with 8 bases in the middle. The CDR3 sequence is 14 residues long.

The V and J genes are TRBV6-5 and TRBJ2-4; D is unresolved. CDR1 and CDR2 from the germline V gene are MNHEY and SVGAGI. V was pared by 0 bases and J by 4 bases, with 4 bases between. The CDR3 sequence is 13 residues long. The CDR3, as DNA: TGTGCCAGCAGTTACTCCGGGAAAAACATTCAGTACTTC. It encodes CASSYSGKNIQYF.

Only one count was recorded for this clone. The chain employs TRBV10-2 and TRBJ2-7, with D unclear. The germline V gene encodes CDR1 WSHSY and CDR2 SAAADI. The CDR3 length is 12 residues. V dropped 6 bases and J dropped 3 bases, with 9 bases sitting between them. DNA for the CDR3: TGCGCCAGCAGGATGGACGTCTACGAGCAGTACTTC. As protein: CASRMDVYEQYF.

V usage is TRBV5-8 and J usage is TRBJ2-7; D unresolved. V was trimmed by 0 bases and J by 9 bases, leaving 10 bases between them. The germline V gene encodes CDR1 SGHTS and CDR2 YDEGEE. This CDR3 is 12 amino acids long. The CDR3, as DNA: TGTGCCAGCAGCTTGGAAGGTTTTGGGCAGTACTTC. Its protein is CASSLEGFGQYF.

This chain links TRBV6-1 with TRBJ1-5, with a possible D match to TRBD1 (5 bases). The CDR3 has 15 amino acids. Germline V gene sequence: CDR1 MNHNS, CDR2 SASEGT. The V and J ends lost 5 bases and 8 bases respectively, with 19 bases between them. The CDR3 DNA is TGTGCCAGCAGTCTCCGGGGACTTTGGGGTGAGCCCCAGCATTTT. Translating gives CASSLRGLWGEPQHF.

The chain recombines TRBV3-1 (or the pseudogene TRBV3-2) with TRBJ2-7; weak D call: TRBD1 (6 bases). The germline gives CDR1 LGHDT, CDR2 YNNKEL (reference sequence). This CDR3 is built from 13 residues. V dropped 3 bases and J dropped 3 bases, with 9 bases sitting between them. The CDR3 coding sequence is TGTGCCAGCAGCCAGATCAGGGGCTACGAGCAGTACTTC. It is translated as CASSQIRGYEQYF.

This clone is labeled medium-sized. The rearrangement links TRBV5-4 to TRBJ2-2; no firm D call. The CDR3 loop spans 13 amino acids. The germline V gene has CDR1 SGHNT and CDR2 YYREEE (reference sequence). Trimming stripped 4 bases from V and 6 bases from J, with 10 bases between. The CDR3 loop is CASSRRPAGELFF. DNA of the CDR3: TGTGCCAGCAGCCGAAGACCGGCCGGGGAGCTGTTTTTT.

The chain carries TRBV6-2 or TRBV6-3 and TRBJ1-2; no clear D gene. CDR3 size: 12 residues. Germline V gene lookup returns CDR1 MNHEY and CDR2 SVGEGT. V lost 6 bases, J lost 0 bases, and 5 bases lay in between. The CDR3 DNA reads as TGTGCCAGCAGCGGAGCTAACTATGGCTACACCTTC. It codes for CASSGANYGYTF.

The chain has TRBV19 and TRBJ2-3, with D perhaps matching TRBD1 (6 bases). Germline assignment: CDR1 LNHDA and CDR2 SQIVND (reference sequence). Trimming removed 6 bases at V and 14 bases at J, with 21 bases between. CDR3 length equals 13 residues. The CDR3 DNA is TGTGCCAGTAGGGGGGCCGGGGAGACGAGGTTGTATTTT. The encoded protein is CASRGAGETRLYF.

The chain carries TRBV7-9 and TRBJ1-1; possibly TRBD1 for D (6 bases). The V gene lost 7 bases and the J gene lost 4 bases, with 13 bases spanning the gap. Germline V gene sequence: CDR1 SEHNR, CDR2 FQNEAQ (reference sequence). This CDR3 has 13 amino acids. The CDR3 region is CASTQTGPTEAFF. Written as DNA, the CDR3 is TGTGCCAGCACCCAGACAGGTCCCACTGAAGCTTTCTTT.

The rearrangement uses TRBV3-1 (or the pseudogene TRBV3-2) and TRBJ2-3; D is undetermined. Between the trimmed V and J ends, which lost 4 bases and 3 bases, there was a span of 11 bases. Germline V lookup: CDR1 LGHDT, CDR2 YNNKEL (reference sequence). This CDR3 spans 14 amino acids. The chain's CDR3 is CASSRGTMTDTQYF. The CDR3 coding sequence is TGTGCCAGCAGCCGGGGAACTATGACAGATACGCAGTATTTT.

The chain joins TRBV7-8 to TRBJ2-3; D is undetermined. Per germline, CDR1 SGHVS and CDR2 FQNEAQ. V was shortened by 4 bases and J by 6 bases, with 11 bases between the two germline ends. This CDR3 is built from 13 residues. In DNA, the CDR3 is TGTGCCAGCAGCTACCCAAGGTGGGATACGCAGTATTTT. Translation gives CASSYPRWDTQYF.